The text below deals with one T cell receptor (beta chain). The sample belongs to a study of T cells in tuberculosis. Assay: immunoSEQ multiplex PCR; the TCRdb copy retains only in-frame clones and omits some. The sample records more than 35,000 clones, almost 95% being singletons. Germline V gene sequence: CDR1 MGHRA, CDR2 YSYEKL. The CDR3 sequence is 17 residues long. Trimming took 4 bases from V and 9 from J; bases not matched to a gene: 14. Sequenced material: PBMCs. This chain links TRBV4-1 with TRBJ2-1; 11 nucleotides align to TRBD1. The clonotype was recovered from a donor aged 5-35 years with latent tuberculosis or without tuberculosis infection. Some clones in this sample may be carry-over from other donors' samples. CDR3 nucleotide sequence: TGCGCCAGCAGCCTTCTCCCTATTGGACAGGGGGCCGGTGAGCAGTTCTTC. Translating gives CASSLLPIGQGAGEQFF.